Given below is one TCR beta chain in context. This entry is derived from a study of blood T cell repertoires in COVID-19. Study-wide background: The analysed material was cDNA or gDNA that came from T cells, B-cell-depleted T cells, or PBMCs.

Produced via immunoSEQ multiplex PCR; TCRdb's table is partial and in-frame only. Of tens of thousands of clones listed, less than 80% are singletons. CDR1 and CDR2 (germline): LNHNV, YYDKDF (reference sequence). CDR3 length equals 16 residues. V gave up 3 bases and J gave up 1 base; unmatched junction bases: 3. This receptor was obtained from a man in his sixties with acute or convalescent COVID-19. V gene TRBV15 combines with J gene TRBJ2-2; 9 nucleotides agree with TRBD1. What was sequenced was peripheral blood. In DNA, the CDR3 is TGTGCCACCAGCAGGGACAGGGGTGGGAACACCGGGGAGCTGTTTTTT. This gives the protein CATSRDRGGNTGELFF.